A single sample gave rise to the 4 T cell receptor beta chains below, sequenced in a study of shared clonotypes between healthy human individuals. The protocol was immunoSEQ multiplex PCR, while the TCRdb copy is restricted to in-frame clones and leaves out a portion. The sample records about 2.4 million clones, 90% to 95% being singletons. Material: naive CD4+ T cells sorted from blood. The subset was: CD45RA+ positively selected. All receptors come from a man aged 18 to 29 in good health.

The chain's CDR3 is CASSLESRRVGSPLHF. As DNA, the CDR3 is TGCGCCAGCAGCTTGGAGTCCCGCCGAGTTGGTTCACCCCTCCACTTT. J is TRBJ1-6 and V is TRBV5-1; D ambiguous. Per the germline V gene, CDR1 is SGHRS and CDR2 is YFSETQ. V was clipped by 0 bases and J by 9 bases, with 16 bases between them. There are 16 residues in the CDR3.

This rearrangement joins TRBV19 to TRBJ1-5; a possible D gene is TRBD1 (5 bases). CDR1 is LNHDA, CDR2 SQIVND, per germline (reference sequence). V lost 4 bases and J 2 bases, leaving 15 bases between the germline ends. This CDR3 comprises 16 residues. The CDR3 spells CASSKGPGGGNQPQHF. CDR3 DNA sequence: TGTGCCAGTAGTAAGGGGCCTGGAGGGGGCAATCAGCCCCAGCATTTT.

The CDR3 DNA follows: TGTGCCAGCCCTCATTTCCGGGACAACTATGGCTACACCTTC. Protein product: CASPHFRDNYGYTF. The chain links TRBV6-5 to TRBJ1-2, with D maybe TRBD1 (5 bases). Germline CDR1 is MNHEY and CDR2 is SVGAGI. V was clipped by 8 bases and J by 2 bases, with 15 bases between them. CDR3 size: 14 residues.

The J gene is TRBJ2-1, the V gene TRBV5-1; the match to TRBD2 covers 9 bases. The CDR3 is 18 residues long. The germline gives CDR1 SGHRS, CDR2 YFSETQ. Trimming at V came to 4 bases and at J to 1 base, leaving 12 bases not matched to a gene. CDR3 loop: CASSPNRAGGTSYNEQFF. CDR3 DNA sequence: TGCGCCAGCAGCCCCAATCGAGCGGGAGGCACTTCCTACAATGAGCAGTTCTTC.